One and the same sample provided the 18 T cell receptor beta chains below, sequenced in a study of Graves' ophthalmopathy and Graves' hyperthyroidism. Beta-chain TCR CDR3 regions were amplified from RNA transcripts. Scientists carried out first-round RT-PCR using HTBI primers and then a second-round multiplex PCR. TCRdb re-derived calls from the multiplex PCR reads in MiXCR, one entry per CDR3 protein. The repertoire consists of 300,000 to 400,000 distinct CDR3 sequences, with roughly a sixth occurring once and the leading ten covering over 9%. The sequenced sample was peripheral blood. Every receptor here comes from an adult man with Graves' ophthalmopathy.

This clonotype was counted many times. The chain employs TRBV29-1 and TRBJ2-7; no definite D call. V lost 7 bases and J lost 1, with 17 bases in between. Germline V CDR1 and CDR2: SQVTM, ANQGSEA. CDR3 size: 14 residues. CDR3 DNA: TGCAGCGCCTCCCCCGGCGGAGCTTCCTACGAGCAGTACTTC. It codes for CSASPGGASYEQYF.

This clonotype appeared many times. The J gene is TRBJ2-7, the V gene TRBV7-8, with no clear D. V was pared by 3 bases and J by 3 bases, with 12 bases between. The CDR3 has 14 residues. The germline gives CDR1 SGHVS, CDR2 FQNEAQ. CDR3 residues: CASSFGQENYEQYF. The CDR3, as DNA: TGTGCCAGCAGCTTCGGGCAGGAGAACTACGAGCAGTACTTC.

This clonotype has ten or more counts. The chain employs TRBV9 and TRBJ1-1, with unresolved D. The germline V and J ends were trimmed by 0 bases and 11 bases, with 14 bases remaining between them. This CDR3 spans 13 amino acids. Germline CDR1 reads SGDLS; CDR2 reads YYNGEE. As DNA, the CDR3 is TGTGCCAGCAGCGTAGCTTCCCGTGGCGTCGCTTTCTTT. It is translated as CASSVASRGVAFF.

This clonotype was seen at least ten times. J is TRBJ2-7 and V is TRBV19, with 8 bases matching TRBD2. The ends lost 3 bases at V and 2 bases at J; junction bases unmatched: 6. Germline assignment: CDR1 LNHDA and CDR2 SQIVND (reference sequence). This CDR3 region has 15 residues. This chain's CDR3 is CASSMGTSGTYEQYF. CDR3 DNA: TGTGCCAGTAGTATGGGAACTAGCGGAACCTACGAGCAGTACTTC.

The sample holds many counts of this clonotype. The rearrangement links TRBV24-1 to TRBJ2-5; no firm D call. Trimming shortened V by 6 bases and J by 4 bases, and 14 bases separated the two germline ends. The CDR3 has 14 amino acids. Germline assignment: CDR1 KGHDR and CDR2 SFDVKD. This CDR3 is CATSWGQATETQYF. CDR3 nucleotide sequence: TGTGCCACCAGTTGGGGTCAGGCGACAGAGACCCAGTACTTC.

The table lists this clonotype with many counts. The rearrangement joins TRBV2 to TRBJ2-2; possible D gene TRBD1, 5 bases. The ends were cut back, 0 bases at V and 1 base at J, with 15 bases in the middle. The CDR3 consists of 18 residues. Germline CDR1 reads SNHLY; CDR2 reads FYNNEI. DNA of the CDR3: TGTGCCAGCAGTGAAGCGCCAGGTAGGGGCCGGAACACCGGGGAGCTGTTTTTT. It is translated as CASSEAPGRGRNTGELFF. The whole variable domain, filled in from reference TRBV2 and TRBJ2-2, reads EPEVTQTPSHQVTQMGQEVILRCVPISNHLYFYWYRQILGQKVEFLVSFYNNEISEKSEIFDDQFSVERPDGSNFTLKIRSTKLEDSAMYFCASSEAPGRGRNTGELFFGEGSRLTVL.

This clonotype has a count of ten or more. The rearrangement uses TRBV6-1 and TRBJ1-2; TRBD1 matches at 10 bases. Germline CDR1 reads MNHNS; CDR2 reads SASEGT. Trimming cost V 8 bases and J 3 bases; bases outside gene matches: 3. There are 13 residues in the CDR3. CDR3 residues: CASGQGVDYGYTF. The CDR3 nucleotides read TGTGCCAGCGGACAGGGGGTCGACTATGGCTACACCTTC.

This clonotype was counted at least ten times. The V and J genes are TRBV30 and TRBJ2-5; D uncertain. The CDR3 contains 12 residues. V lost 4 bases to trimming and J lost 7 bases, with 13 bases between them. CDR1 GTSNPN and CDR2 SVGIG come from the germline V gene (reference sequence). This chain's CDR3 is CAWTSSRATQYF. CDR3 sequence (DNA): TGTGCCTGGACTTCCAGTCGGGCGACCCAGTACTTC.

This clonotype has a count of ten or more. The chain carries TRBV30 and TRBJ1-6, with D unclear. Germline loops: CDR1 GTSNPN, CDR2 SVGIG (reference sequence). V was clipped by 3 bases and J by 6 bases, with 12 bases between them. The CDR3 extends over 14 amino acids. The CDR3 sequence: CAWSATRVNSPLHF. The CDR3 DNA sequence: TGTGCCTGGAGCGCGACAAGAGTTAATTCACCCCTCCACTTT. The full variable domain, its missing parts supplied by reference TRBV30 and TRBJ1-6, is SQTIHQWPATLVQPVGSPLSLECTVEGTSNPNLYWYRQAAGRGLQLLFYSVGIGQISSEVPQNLSASRPQDRQFILSSKKLLLSDSGFYLCAWSATRVNSPLHFGNGTRLTVT.

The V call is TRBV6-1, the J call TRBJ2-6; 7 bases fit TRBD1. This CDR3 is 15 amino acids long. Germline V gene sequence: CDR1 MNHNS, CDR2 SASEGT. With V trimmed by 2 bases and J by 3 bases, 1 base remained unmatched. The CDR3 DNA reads TGTGCCAGCAGTGAAACAGGGGTTGGGGCCAACGTCCTGACTTTC. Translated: CASSETGVGANVLTF.

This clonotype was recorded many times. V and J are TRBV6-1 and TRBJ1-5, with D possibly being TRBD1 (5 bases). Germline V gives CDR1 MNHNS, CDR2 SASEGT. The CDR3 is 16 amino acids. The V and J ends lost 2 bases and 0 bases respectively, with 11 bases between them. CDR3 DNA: TGTGCCAGCAGTGAAAGCGGGACCCATAGCAATCAGCCCCAGCATTTT. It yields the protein CASSESGTHSNQPQHF.

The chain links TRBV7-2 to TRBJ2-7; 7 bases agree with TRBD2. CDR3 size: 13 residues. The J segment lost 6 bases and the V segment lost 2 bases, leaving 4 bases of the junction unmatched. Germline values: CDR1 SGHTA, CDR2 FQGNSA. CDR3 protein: CASSLKGRAEQYF. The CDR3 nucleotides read TGTGCCAGCAGCTTAAAGGGGAGGGCCGAGCAGTACTTC.

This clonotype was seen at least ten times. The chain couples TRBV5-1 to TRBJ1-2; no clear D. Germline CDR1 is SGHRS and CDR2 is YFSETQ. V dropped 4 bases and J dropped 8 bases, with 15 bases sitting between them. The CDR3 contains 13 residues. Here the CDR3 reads CASSPWPEAGYTF. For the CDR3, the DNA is TGCGCCAGCAGCCCCTGGCCTGAGGCGGGCTACACCTTC.

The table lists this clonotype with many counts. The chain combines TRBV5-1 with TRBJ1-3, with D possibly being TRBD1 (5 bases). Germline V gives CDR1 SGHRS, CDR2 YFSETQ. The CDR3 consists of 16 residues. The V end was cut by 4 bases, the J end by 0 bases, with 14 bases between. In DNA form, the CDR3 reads TGCGCCAGCAGCCCCAATGTTGGGACCTCTGGAAACACCATATATTTT. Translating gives CASSPNVGTSGNTIYF.

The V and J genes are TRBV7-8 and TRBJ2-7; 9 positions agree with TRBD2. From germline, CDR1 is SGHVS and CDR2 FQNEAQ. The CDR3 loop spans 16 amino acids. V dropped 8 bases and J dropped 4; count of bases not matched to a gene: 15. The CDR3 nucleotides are TGTGCCAGCGGGCGGGGGGGCCCCCTGGAGAGGTACGAGCAGTACTTC. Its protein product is CASGRGGPLERYEQYF. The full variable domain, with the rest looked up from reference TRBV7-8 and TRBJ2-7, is GAGVSQSPRYKVAKRGQDVALRCDPISGHVSLFWYQQALGQGPEFLTYFQNEAQLDKSGLPSDRFFAERPEGSVSTLKIQRTQQEDSAVYLCASGRGGPLERYEQYFGPGTRLTVT.

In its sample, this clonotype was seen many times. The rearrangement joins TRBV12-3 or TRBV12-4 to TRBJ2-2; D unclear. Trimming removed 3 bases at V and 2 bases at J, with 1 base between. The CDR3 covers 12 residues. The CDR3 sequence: CASSFNTGELFF. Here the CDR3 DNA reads TGTGCCAGCAGTTTTAACACCGGGGAGCTGTTTTTT.

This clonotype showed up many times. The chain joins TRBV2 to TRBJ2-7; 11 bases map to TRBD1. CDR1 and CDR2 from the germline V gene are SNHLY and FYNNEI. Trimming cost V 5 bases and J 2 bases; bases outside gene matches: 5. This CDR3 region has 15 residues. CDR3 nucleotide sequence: TGTGCCAGCAGTAGCGGGACAGGGGGACCCTACGAGCAGTACTTC. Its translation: CASSSGTGGPYEQYF. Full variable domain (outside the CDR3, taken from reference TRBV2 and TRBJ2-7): EPEVTQTPSHQVTQMGQEVILRCVPISNHLYFYWYRQILGQKVEFLVSFYNNEISEKSEIFDDQFSVERPDGSNFTLKIRSTKLEDSAMYFCASSSGTGGPYEQYFGPGTRLTVT.

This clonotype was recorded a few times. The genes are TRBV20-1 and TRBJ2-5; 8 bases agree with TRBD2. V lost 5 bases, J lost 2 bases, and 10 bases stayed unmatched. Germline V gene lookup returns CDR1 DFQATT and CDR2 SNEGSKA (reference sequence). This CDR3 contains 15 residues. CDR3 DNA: TGCAGTGCTTCTTCCTCCGGGACTAGTCAAGAGACCCAGTACTTC. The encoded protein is CSASSSGTSQETQYF.